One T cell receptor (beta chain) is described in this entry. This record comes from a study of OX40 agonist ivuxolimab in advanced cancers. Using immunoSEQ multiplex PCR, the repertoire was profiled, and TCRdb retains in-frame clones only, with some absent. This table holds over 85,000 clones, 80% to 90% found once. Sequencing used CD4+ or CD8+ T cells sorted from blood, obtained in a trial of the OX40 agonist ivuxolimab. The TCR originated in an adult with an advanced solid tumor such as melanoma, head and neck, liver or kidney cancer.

The CDR3 loop is CASSSGQTNTEAFF. CDR3 nucleotide sequence: TGTGCCAGCAGCTCAGGACAAACGAACACTGAAGCTTTCTTT. This chain uses TRBV7-8 with TRBJ1-1; tentatively, D is TRBD1 (5 bases). CDR1 and CDR2 from the germline V gene are SGHVS and FQNEAQ. V lost 4 bases and J lost 1, with 10 bases in between. The CDR3 loop spans 14 amino acids. Drawing the rest from reference TRBV7-8 and TRBJ1-1, the complete variable domain is GAGVSQSPRYKVAKRGQDVALRCDPISGHVSLFWYQQALGQGPEFLTYFQNEAQLDKSGLPSDRFFAERPEGSVSTLKIQRTQQEDSAVYLCASSSGQTNTEAFFGQGTRLTVV.